This T cell receptor (beta chain) stems from a study of blood T cell repertoires in COVID-19. This CDR3 region has 15 residues. V lost 1 base and J lost 5, with 11 bases in between. CDR1 is LGHDT, CDR2 YNNKEL, per germline (reference sequence). Authors' methods: Scientists estimated how many nucleated cells there were by amplifying reference gene primers. Profiling relied on immunoSEQ multiplex PCR, and the TCRdb table lists in-frame clones only, not all of them. From that table come the V and J calls and clone size; the DNA was used to work out D and trimming. The sample carries 200,000 to 250,000 clones, under 85% recorded once.

This TCR was sampled from a young woman with COVID-19, enrolled during active disease. The specimen sequenced was peripheral blood. The chain employs TRBV3-1 (or the pseudogene TRBV3-2) and TRBJ2-2; D might be TRBD1 (6 bases). The CDR3 spells CASSQGGRVTGELFF. CDR3 bases: TGTGCCAGCAGCCAAGGGGGGCGCGTGACCGGGGAGCTGTTTTTT.